This T cell receptor beta chain was documented in a study of beta chain features in type 1 diabetes. Germline V gives CDR1 SGHTA, CDR2 FQGTGA. This CDR3 comprises 13 residues. V was trimmed by 3 bases and J by 8 bases, leaving 13 bases between them. This clone turned up a few times. The authors reverse transcribed all of the isolated RNA, so sequencing captured expressed TCRB transcripts. TCRdb's table, derived via immunoSEQ multiplex PCR, lists solely in-frame clones and lacks some. This sample carries roughly 290,000 clones, around 7.8% of them seen once, and the ten largest clones take more than 0.8%.

Specimen: central memory CD4+ T cells from blood. This sequence joins TRBV7-3 and TRBJ1-1; D possibly corresponds to TRBD1 (5 bases). The TCR was taken from a woman between 18 and 29 years old in good health. CDR3 DNA sequence: TGTGCCAGCAGCTTCTCTGCAGGGTGGGAAGCTTTCTTT. Encoded protein: CASSFSAGWEAFF.